Here is one T cell receptor beta chain with its context. The data belong to a study of identical twins. Template switching supplied a universal primer site; unique molecular identifiers were carried on the cDNA. MiXCR, run by TCRdb on the 5' RACE reads, gives a single entry per CDR3 protein. The data contain nearly 250,000 distinct CDR3 sequences, roughly 7% of them seen just once; the ten biggest clones take up roughly 3.9%. CDR1 and CDR2 (germline): MGHRA, YSYEKL. The CDR3 covers 14 residues. The ends lost 5 bases at V and 5 bases at J; junction bases unmatched: 8. The same sample was also studied in work on yellow fever vaccine responses in identical twins. That study reports: Twins' T cell vaccine responses reportedly looked partly convergent, partly personalized.

The source material was memory (CD45RO+) T cells sorted from blood. This receptor was taken from a woman aged 18-29 years in good health. The rearrangement joins TRBV4-1 to TRBJ2-7; 8 bases align to TRBD1. The CDR3 nucleotides are TGCGCCAGCAGCGCGACCGGGACAGGCAACGAGCAGTACTTC. Amino acids: CASSATGTGNEQYF.